This TCR beta chain was recovered during a study of tumor and adjacent non-tumor tissue in lung cancer. Study details: There were about twelve adenocarcinoma, 2 squamous cell carcinoma and 1 small cell lung cancer cases. Samples averaged roughly 4.2 million productive TCRbeta reads each.

Notes on this clonotype: Its target is not known.

A modified ARM-PCR protocol with three rounds of nested PCR amplified TCRbeta. Using its own MiXCR run on the multiplex PCR reads, TCRdb lists one record per CDR3 protein. The sample records about 75,000 distinct CDR3 sequences, about three quarters being singletons. No cell sorting was done before RNA was extracted from the tissue. CDR3 length equals 17 residues. Germline loops: CDR1 SGHAT, CDR2 FQNNGV. Trimming stripped 1 base from V and 0 bases from J, with 15 bases between. Study-wide points: Tumor repertoires had a smaller top 100 clone share than normal lung.

The chain employs TRBV11-2 and TRBJ1-1, with D unclear. The receptor was derived from a woman between 45 and 60 years old with non-small cell lung cancer. The specimen sequenced was lung tumor tissue. The CDR3 reads CASSLGGLKTMNTEAFF. The CDR3 nucleotides are TGTGCCAGCAGCTTAGGCGGGCTCAAAACTATGAACACTGAAGCTTTCTTT.